This is a list of T cell receptor beta chains from one sample in a study of response to subunit inactivated influenza vaccine. TCRdb re-called the RT-PCR reads with MiXCR, one entry per CDR3 protein. The sample has hundreds of thousands of distinct CDR3 sequences, 12% seen once. The sample in question was non-naive T cells sorted from PBMCs, obtained 14 to 15 days before vaccination. These TCRs come from a man aged 50 to 59 who received an inactivated influenza vaccine. Both conserved end residues are part of each CDR3. A D gene is named only where the DNA matches it firmly. The size entry is marked missing in some rows and otherwise reads once, few, many or a size class.

V gene: TRBV7-6; D gene: TRBD1; clone size: many; J gene: TRBJ2-7; CDR3 DNA: TGTGCCAGCAGCCTTGGACAGGACTACGAGCAGTACTTC; CDR3 protein: CASSLGQDYEQYF
V gene: TRBV2; D gene: .; clone size: .; J gene: TRBJ2-3; CDR3 DNA: TGTGCCAGCAGTGGAGAGGGGATTAGCACAGATACGCAGTATTTT; CDR3 protein: CASSGEGISTDTQYF
V gene: TRBV5-1; D gene: .; clone size: many; J gene: TRBJ2-1; CDR3 DNA: TGCGCCAGCAGCTTGGCCTTACACAATGAGCAGTTCTTC; CDR3 protein: CASSLALHNEQFF
V gene: TRBV7-7; D gene: .; clone size: .; J gene: TRBJ2-5; CDR3 DNA: TGTGCTAGCAGCGCCCGGGACGGGGTAGAGATCCAGTACTTC; CDR3 protein: CASSARDGVEIQYF
V gene: TRBV12-3/TRBV12-4; D gene: .; clone size: few; J gene: TRBJ1-2; CDR3 DNA: TGTGCCAGCAGTTCCCAGGGGTTTAGGGGCTACACCTTC; CDR3 protein: CASSSQGFRGYTF
V gene: TRBV7-8; D gene: .; clone size: .; J gene: TRBJ1-3; CDR3 DNA: TGTGCCAGCAGCTCCGCCGACGGGGGTATTGGAAACACCATATATTTT; CDR3 protein: CASSSADGGIGNTIYF
V gene: TRBV6-6; D gene: .; clone size: .; J gene: TRBJ2-7; CDR3 DNA: TGTGCCAGCAGTACACGGACGGCGGAAGAGCAGTACTTC; CDR3 protein: CASSTRTAEEQYF
V gene: TRBV5-1; D gene: .; clone size: many; J gene: TRBJ1-2; CDR3 DNA: TGCGCCAGCAGCTTGGGGCAGACCAAGGGTTGCACCTTC; CDR3 protein: CASSLGQTKGCTF
V gene: TRBV6-1; D gene: TRBD2; clone size: many; J gene: TRBJ2-7; CDR3 DNA: TGTGCCAGCAGTGAAGCGAGGACTAGCGCCTACGAGCAGTACTTC; CDR3 protein: CASSEARTSAYEQYF
V gene: TRBV5-1; D gene: TRBD2; clone size: .; J gene: TRBJ2-5; CDR3 DNA: TGCGCCAGCAGCTTGGGTCCCTACGAGCGGGGGCCCCAAGAGACCCAGTACTTC; CDR3 protein: CASSLGPYERGPQETQYF
V gene: TRBV15; D gene: .; clone size: few; J gene: TRBJ1-1; CDR3 DNA: TGTGCCACCAGCAGAGAGTTTGGGAGGAACACTGAAGCTTTCTTT; CDR3 protein: CATSREFGRNTEAFF
V gene: TRBV20-1; D gene: TRBD1; clone size: few; J gene: TRBJ2-2; CDR3 DNA: TGCAGTGCTAACAGGGGGCCCGGGGAGCTGTTTTTT; CDR3 protein: CSANRGPGELFF
V gene: TRBV20-1; D gene: .; clone size: .; J gene: TRBJ1-2; CDR3 DNA: TGCAGTGCTGGCAGGGGCATCGGCGATGGCTACACCTTC; CDR3 protein: CSAGRGIGDGYTF
V gene: TRBV7-2; D gene: TRBD1; clone size: many; J gene: TRBJ2-1; CDR3 DNA: TGTGCCAGCAGCCTCGACGGGACAGGCCGGGGGTTCTTC; CDR3 protein: CASSLDGTGRGFF
V gene: TRBV5-6; D gene: TRBD2; clone size: .; J gene: TRBJ2-1; CDR3 DNA: TGTGCCAGCAGCTTGTCGAGACTAGCGGGCACGACGGATGAGCAGTTCTTC; CDR3 protein: CASSLSRLAGTTDEQFF
V gene: TRBV4-3; D gene: .; clone size: many; J gene: TRBJ1-4; CDR3 DNA: TGCGCCAGCAGCCAAGATTTCACCGGGGGACGAGGGGAAAAACTGTTTTTT; CDR3 protein: CASSQDFTGGRGEKLFF
V gene: TRBV12-3/TRBV12-4; D gene: TRBD1; clone size: many; J gene: TRBJ2-3; CDR3 DNA: TGTGCCAGCAGTTTGGGTCAGGGGGCTCAAGATACGCAGTATTTT; CDR3 protein: CASSLGQGAQDTQYF
V gene: TRBV5-6; D gene: TRBD1; clone size: many; J gene: TRBJ2-5; CDR3 DNA: TGTGCCAGCAGACTTACCCAGGAACTTGGACAGGGCCAAGAGACCCAGTACTTC; CDR3 protein: CASRLTQELGQGQETQYF
V gene: TRBV20-1; D gene: .; clone size: .; J gene: TRBJ2-5; CDR3 DNA: TGCAGTGCGTTCCCCAGGGGATGGGAGACCCAGTACTTC; CDR3 protein: CSAFPRGWETQYF
V gene: TRBV6-7; D gene: TRBD2; clone size: .; J gene: TRBJ2-1; CDR3 DNA: TGTGCCATCTGTTTGCCTTTCGGGGAGCGGGGGATTACCAATGAGCAGTTCTTC; CDR3 protein: CAICLPFGERGITNEQFF
V gene: TRBV3-1; D gene: .; clone size: few; J gene: TRBJ2-3; CDR3 DNA: TGTGCCAGCAGCCAATTTTACCCGCCAGATACGCAGTATTTT; CDR3 protein: CASSQFYPPDTQYF
V gene: TRBV6-1; D gene: .; clone size: .; J gene: TRBJ2-7; CDR3 DNA: TGTGCCAGCATGCCGGGCCCAAGGAGCTCCTACGAGCAGTACTTC; CDR3 protein: CASMPGPRSSYEQYF
V gene: TRBV4-1; D gene: .; clone size: few; J gene: TRBJ2-6; CDR3 DNA: TGCGCCAGCAGCCAAGGGACAGCGTACTCTGGGGCCAACGTCCTGACTTTC; CDR3 protein: CASSQGTAYSGANVLTF
V gene: TRBV15; D gene: TRBD2; clone size: many; J gene: TRBJ2-5; CDR3 DNA: TGTGCCACCAGAGCGGGACTAGCGGGAGCACAAGAGACCCAGTACTTC; CDR3 protein: CATRAGLAGAQETQYF
V gene: TRBV7-2; D gene: TRBD2; clone size: few; J gene: TRBJ2-5; CDR3 DNA: TGTGCCAGCAGCTTTGGCGGGAGGAACCAAGAGACCCAGTACTTC; CDR3 protein: CASSFGGRNQETQYF
V gene: TRBV2; D gene: TRBD2; clone size: .; J gene: TRBJ2-1; CDR3 DNA: TGTGCCAGCAGTGGGGAGCGGGAGGATGGGAATGAGCAGTTCTTC; CDR3 protein: CASSGEREDGNEQFF
V gene: TRBV6-1; D gene: TRBD1; clone size: .; J gene: TRBJ1-2; CDR3 DNA: TGTGCCAGCAGTCTGGACAGGGGACCGAACTATGGCTACACCTTC; CDR3 protein: CASSLDRGPNYGYTF
V gene: TRBV5-6; D gene: .; clone size: many; J gene: TRBJ1-2; CDR3 DNA: TGTGCCAGCAGCCGAGGGCAGGGACGGGACTATGGCTACACCTTC; CDR3 protein: CASSRGQGRDYGYTF
V gene: TRBV9; D gene: TRBD2; clone size: .; J gene: TRBJ2-5; CDR3 DNA: TGTGCCAGCAGCGTAGCGGGAGGGCCGATAGAGACCCAGTACTTC; CDR3 protein: CASSVAGGPIETQYF
V gene: TRBV9; D gene: TRBD2; clone size: .; J gene: TRBJ2-7; CDR3 DNA: TGTGCCAGCCGGGGGGCTAGCGGGACAAAAGAGGGCGAGCAGTACTTC; CDR3 protein: CASRGASGTKEGEQYF
V gene: TRBV7-2; D gene: TRBD2; clone size: few; J gene: TRBJ2-3; CDR3 DNA: TGTGCCAGCAGCCGCCGACTAGCGGGGGCCAGCACAGATACGCAGTATTTT; CDR3 protein: CASSRRLAGASTDTQYF
V gene: TRBV10-3; D gene: .; clone size: many; J gene: TRBJ2-5; CDR3 DNA: TGTGCCATCAGGGACTGGAAGAAAGAGACCCAGTACTTC; CDR3 protein: CAIRDWKKETQYF
V gene: TRBV27; D gene: .; clone size: many; J gene: TRBJ1-5; CDR3 DNA: TGTGCCAGCAGTTCCTACAATAACAATCAGCCCCAGCATTTT; CDR3 protein: CASSSYNNNQPQHF
V gene: TRBV5-1; D gene: .; clone size: few; J gene: TRBJ2-1; CDR3 DNA: TGCGCCAGCAGCAAGGACGCGAACTCCTACAATGAGCAGTTCTTC; CDR3 protein: CASSKDANSYNEQFF